This T cell receptor (beta chain) originates from a study of blood T cell repertoires in COVID-19. This clone is a singleton in its sample. Between the trimmed V and J ends, which lost 5 bases and 4 bases, there was a span of 9 bases. CDR1 is LNHDA, CDR2 SQIVND, per germline (reference sequence). CDR3 length equals 12 residues. Method: immunoSEQ multiplex PCR; TCRdb's copy keeps in-frame clones and lacks some. The data show approximately 220,000 clones, about four fifths seen once. This chain connects TRBV19 to TRBJ2-7; D is undetermined. This receptor was obtained from a woman aged 45-59 years with acute or convalescent COVID-19. The sample taken for sequencing was peripheral blood. CDR3 loop: CASSSQTYEQYF. The CDR3 region has the DNA TGTGCCAGTAGTTCCCAGACTTACGAGCAGTACTTC.